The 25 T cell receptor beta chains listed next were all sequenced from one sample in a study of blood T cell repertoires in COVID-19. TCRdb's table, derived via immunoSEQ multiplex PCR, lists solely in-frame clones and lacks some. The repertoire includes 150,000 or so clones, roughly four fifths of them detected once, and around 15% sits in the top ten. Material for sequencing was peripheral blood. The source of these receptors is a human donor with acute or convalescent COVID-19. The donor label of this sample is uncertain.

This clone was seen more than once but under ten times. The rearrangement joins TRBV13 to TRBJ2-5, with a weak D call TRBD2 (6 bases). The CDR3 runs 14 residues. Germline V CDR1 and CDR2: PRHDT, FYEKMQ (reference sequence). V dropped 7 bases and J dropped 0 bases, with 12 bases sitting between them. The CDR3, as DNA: TGTGCCAGCATCCATCGGGGGTACCAAGAGACCCAGTACTTC. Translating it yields CASIHRGYQETQYF.

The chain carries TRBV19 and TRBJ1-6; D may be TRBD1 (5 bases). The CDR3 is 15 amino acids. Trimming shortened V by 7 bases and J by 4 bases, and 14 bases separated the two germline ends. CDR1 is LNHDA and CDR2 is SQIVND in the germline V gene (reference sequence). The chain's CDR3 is CASTKTALYNSPLHF. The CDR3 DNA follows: TGTGCCAGTACCAAGACAGCCCTTTATAATTCACCCCTCCACTTT.

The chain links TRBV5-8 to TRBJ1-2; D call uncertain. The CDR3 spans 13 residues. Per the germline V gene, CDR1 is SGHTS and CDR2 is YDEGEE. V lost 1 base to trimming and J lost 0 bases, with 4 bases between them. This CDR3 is CASSLTANYGYTF. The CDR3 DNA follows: TGTGCCAGCAGCTTGACGGCTAACTATGGCTACACCTTC.

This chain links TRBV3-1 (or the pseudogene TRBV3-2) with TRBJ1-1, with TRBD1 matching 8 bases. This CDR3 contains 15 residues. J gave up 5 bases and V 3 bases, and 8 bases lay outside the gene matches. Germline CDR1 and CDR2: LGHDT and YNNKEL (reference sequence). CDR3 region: CASSQRDRGRTEAFF. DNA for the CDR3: TGTGCCAGCAGCCAGAGAGACAGGGGCCGGACTGAAGCTTTCTTT.

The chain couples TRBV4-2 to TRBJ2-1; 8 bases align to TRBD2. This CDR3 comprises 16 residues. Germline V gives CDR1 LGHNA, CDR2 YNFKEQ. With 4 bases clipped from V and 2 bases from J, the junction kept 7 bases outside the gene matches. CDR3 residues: CASSPRTSIAYNEQFF. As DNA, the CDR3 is TGTGCCAGCAGCCCCCGGACTAGCATAGCCTACAATGAGCAGTTCTTC.

This CDR3 is CASSLGLGQGVMNTEAFF. The DNA of the CDR3 is TGTGCCAGCAGCTTAGGGCTGGGACAGGGGGTCATGAACACTGAAGCTTTCTTT. This chain connects TRBV11-2 to TRBJ1-1; 11 bases are a match to TRBD1. Losses at the gene ends were 1 base for V and 0 bases for J; bases not matched to a gene: 7. The germline CDR1 and CDR2 sequences are SGHAT and FQNNGV. The CDR3 spans 18 residues.

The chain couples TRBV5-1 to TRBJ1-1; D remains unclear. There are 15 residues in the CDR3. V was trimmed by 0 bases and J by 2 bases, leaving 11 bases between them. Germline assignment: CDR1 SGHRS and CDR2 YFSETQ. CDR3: CASSLVMGPNTEAFF. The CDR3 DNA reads TGCGCCAGCAGCTTGGTCATGGGCCCCAACACTGAAGCTTTCTTT.

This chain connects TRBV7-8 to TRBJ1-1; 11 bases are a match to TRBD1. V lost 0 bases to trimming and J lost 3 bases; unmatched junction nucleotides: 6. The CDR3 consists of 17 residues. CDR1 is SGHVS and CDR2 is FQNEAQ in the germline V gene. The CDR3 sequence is CASSLADRGPLDTEAFF. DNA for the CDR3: TGTGCCAGCAGCTTAGCGGACAGGGGGCCTTTGGACACTGAAGCTTTCTTT.

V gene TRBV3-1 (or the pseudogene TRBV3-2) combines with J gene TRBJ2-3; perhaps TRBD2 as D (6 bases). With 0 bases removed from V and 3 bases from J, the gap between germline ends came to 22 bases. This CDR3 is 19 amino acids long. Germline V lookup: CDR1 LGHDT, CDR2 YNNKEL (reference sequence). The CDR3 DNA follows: TGTGCCAGCAGCCAAGAACGCGGCGGGGTTTTCTTTGGGACAGATACGCAGTATTTT. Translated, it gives CASSQERGGVFFGTDTQYF.

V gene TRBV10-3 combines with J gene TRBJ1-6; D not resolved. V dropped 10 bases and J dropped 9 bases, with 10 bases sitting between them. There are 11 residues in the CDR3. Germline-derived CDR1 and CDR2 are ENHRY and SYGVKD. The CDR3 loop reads CATSVGSPLHF. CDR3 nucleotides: TGTGCCACCTCGGTCGGTTCACCCCTCCACTTT.

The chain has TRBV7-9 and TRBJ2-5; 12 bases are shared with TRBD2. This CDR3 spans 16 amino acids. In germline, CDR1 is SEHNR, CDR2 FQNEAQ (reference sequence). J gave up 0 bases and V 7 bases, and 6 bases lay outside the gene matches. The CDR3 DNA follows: TGTGCCAGCACCTCTAGCGGGGGGGAAAACCAAGAGACCCAGTACTTC. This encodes CASTSSGGENQETQYF.

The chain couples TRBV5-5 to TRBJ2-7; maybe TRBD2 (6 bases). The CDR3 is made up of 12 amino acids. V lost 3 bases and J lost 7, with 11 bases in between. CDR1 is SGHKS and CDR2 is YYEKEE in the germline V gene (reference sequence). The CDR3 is CASSWGDGEQYF. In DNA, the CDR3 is TGTGCCAGCAGCTGGGGGGACGGAGAGCAGTACTTC.

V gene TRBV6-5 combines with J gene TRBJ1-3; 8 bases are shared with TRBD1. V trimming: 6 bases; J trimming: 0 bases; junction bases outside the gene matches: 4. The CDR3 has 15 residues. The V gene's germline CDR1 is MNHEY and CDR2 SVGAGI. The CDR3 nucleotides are TGTGCCAGCAGACGAACAGGGGGCTCTGGAAACACCATATATTTT. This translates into CASRRTGGSGNTIYF.

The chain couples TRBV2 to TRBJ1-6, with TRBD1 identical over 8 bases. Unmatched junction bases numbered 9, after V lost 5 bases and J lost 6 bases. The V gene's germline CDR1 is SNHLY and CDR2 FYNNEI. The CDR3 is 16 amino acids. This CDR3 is CASSTQGGWSNSPLHF. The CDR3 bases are TGTGCCAGCAGTACACAGGGGGGGTGGAGTAATTCACCCCTCCACTTT.

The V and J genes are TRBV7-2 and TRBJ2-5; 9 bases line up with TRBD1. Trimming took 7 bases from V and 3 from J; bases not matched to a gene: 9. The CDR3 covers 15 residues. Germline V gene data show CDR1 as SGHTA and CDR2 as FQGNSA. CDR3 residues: CASTQGGTGKETQYF. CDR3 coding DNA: TGTGCCAGCACTCAAGGGGGGACAGGGAAAGAGACCCAGTACTTC.

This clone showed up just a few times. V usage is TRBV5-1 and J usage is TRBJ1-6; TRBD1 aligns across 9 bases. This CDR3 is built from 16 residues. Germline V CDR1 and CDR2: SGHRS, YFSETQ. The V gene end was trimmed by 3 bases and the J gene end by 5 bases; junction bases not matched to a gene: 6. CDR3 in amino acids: CASSSTRTGDNSPLHF. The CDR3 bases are TGCGCCAGCAGCTCCACCCGGACAGGGGATAATTCACCCCTCCACTTT.

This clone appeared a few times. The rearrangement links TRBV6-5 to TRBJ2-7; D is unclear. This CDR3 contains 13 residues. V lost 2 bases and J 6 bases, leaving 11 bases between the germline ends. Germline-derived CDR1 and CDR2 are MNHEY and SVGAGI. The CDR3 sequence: CASSYIENSEQYF. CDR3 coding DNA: TGTGCCAGCAGTTACATAGAGAATTCCGAGCAGTACTTC.

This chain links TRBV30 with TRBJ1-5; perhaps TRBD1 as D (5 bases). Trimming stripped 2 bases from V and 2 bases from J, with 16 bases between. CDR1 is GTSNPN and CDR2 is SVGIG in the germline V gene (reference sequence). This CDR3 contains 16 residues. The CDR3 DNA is TGTGCCTGGAGTTCTAGGGGAAGTGGAGGCAATCAGCCCCAGCATTTT. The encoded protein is CAWSSRGSGGNQPQHF.

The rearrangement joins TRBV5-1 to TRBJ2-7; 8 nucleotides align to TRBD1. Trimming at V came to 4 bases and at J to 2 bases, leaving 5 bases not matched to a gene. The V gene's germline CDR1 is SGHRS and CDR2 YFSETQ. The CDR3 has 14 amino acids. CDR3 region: CASSAQGAPYEQYF. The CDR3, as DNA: TGCGCCAGCAGCGCGCAGGGGGCACCCTACGAGCAGTACTTC.

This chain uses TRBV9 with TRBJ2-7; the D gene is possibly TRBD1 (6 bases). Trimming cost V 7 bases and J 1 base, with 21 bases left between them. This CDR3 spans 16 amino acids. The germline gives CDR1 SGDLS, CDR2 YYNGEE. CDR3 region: CASLEELADSSYEQYF. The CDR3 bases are TGTGCCAGCCTCGAAGAGCTCGCGGACAGTTCCTACGAGCAGTACTTC.

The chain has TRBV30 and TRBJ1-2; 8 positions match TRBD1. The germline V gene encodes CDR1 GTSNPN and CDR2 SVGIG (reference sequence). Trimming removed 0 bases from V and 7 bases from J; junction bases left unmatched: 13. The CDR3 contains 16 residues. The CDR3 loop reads CAWSVLGQGGLFGYTF. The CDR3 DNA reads TGTGCCTGGAGTGTACTCGGACAGGGTGGCCTTTTTGGCTACACCTTC.

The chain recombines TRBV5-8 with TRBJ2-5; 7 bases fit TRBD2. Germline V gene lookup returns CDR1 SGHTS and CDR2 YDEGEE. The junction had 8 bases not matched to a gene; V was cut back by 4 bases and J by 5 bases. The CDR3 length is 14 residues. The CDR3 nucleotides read TGTGCCAGCAGCGGGACGGCCGGGAGGGAGACCCAGTACTTC. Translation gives CASSGTAGRETQYF.

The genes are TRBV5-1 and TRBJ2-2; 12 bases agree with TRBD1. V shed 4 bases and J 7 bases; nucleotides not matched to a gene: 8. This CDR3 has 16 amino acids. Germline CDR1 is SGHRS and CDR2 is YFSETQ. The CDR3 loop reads CASSRGQGASVGELFF. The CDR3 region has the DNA TGCGCCAGCAGCAGGGGACAGGGGGCTTCAGTCGGGGAGCTGTTTTTT.

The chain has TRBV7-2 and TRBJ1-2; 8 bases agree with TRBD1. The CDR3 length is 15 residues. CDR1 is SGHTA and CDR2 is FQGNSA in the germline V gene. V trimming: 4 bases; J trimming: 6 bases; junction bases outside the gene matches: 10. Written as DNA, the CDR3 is TGTGCCAGCAGCTCGCGAAACCGACAGGGGAATGGCTACACCTTC. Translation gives CASSSRNRQGNGYTF.

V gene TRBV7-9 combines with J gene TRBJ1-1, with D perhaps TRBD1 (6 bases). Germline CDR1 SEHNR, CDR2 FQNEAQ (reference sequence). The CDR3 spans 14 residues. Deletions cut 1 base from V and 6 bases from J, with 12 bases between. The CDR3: CASSLGDTRAEAFF. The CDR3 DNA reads TGTGCCAGCAGCTTAGGGGACACGAGAGCTGAAGCTTTCTTT.